The T cell receptor (beta chain) under discussion was sequenced for a study of cytomegalovirus exposure and HLA in healthy donors. Overall study findings and caveats: HLA alleles showed associations with around 15,000 TCR beta sequences in a later analysis, at a 0.05 false discovery rate. Reported performance of the classifier showed diagnosis of cytomegalovirus status with high specificity and sensitivity.

V lost 0 bases, J lost 8 bases, and 16 bases lay in between. This CDR3 is built from 15 residues. Per germline, CDR1 LNHNV and CDR2 YYDKDF (reference sequence). Concerning this clone itself: Antigen unknown.

In the PCR, 60 Vbeta and 13 Jbeta primers were used. The method was immunoSEQ multiplex PCR; TCRdb's version includes in-frame clones alone and lacks a portion of them. The sample shows 150,000 to 250,000 clones, around 80% of them seen only once. Source material: PBMCs. The TCR comes from a woman aged 30 to 39 in good health and CMV-seropositive. The chain recombines TRBV15 with TRBJ1-2, with D tentatively TRBD1 (5 bases). The CDR3 coding sequence is TGTGCCACCAGCAGAGATTATTCTGGGGCCCGGGGCTACACCTTC. This translates into CATSRDYSGARGYTF. Looking up the rest from reference TRBV15 and TRBJ1-2 gives the full variable domain: DAMVIQNPRYQVTQFGKPVTLSCSQTLNHNVMYWYQQKSSQAPKLLFHYYDKDFNNEADTPDNFQSRRPNTSFCFLDIRSPGLGDTAMYLCATSRDYSGARGYTFGSGTRLTVV.